The rows below give T cell receptor beta chains drawn from one sample of a study of HIV-infected patients and healthy controls. One entry per CDR3 protein results from TCRdb running MiXCR on the 5' RACE reads. This table has some 17,000 distinct CDR3 sequences, less than 20% appearing once. The specimen was CD8+ T cells from blood. The source of these receptors is a human donor in good health. The CDR3 runs from the conserved cysteine through the conserved F or W. A D gene is named only where the DNA matches it firmly. The size field is filled for only some rows; it gives once, few, many or a size class.

>TRBV27|.|many|TRBJ1-5
CASSPDGYQPQHF
TGTGCCAGCAGCCCGGACGGCTATCAGCCCCAGCATTTT
>TRBV7-8|.|medium-sized|TRBJ1-1
CASSFTGTWDTEAFF
TGTGCCAGCAGCTTTACAGGAACCTGGGACACTGAAGCTTTCTTT
>TRBV19|.|many|TRBJ2-5
CASSIDPTGLGETQYF
TGTGCCAGTAGTATAGATCCTACAGGGTTGGGGGAGACCCAGTACTTC
>TRBV5-1|.|.|TRBJ1-2
CASSSPGEYYGYTF
TGCGCCAGCAGCTCTCCAGGAGAGTACTATGGCTACACCTTC
>TRBV19|.|many|TRBJ2-1
CASASDSYNEQFF
TGTGCCAGTGCTAGCGATTCCTACAATGAGCAGTTCTTC
>TRBV9|.|many|TRBJ2-2
CASSDHKYTGELFF
TGTGCCAGCAGCGATCACAAGTACACCGGGGAGCTGTTTTTT
>TRBV13|TRBD1|few|TRBJ2-3
CASSPSGTGRDTQYF
TGTGCCAGCAGCCCTTCCGGGACAGGGAGGGATACGCAGTATTTT
>TRBV12-3/TRBV12-4|.|many|TRBJ1-1
CASSQLHRNTEAFF
TGTGCCAGCAGTCAATTACACAGGAACACTGAAGCTTTCTTT
>TRBV4-3|.|few|TRBJ2-7
CASSQETGVYEQYF
TGCGCCAGCAGCCAAGAGACGGGGGTCTACGAGCAGTACTTC
>TRBV7-9|.|many|TRBJ1-5
CASSLGTTGQPQHF
TGTGCCAGCAGCTTAGGGACGACAGGTCAGCCCCAGCATTTT
>TRBV4-1|.|few|TRBJ1-5
CASSQEAAGNRNQPQHF
TGCGCCAGCAGCCAAGAGGCAGCGGGGAATCGCAATCAGCCCCAGCATTTT
>TRBV4-3|TRBD2|hyperexpanded|TRBJ2-3
CASSQLAGDTDTQYF
TGCGCCAGCAGCCAACTAGCGGGAGACACAGATACGCAGTATTTT
>TRBV14|TRBD1|many|TRBJ2-2
CASSQEDRGEAGELFF
TGTGCCAGCAGCCAAGAAGACAGGGGAGAGGCCGGGGAGCTGTTTTTT
>TRBV6-2/TRBV6-3|.|.|TRBJ2-7
CASSLDRGLQYF
TGTGCCAGCAGTTTGGATCGGGGACTTCAGTACTTC
>TRBV6-5|.|many|TRBJ1-6
CASSDSYNSPLHF
TGTGCCAGCAGCGACAGTTATAATTCACCCCTCCACTTT
>TRBV12-5|TRBD1|many|TRBJ2-7
CASGLPRDREYEQYF
TGTGCTAGTGGTTTGCCCAGGGACAGGGAGTACGAGCAGTACTTC
>TRBV4-1|.|.|TRBJ1-6
CASSPLLVPQGLHF
TGCGCCAGCAGCCCCCTCCTAGTTCCCCAGGGCCTCCACTTT
>TRBV2|.|.|TRBJ1-4
CASSAPGTVEKLFF
TGTGCCAGCAGCGCTCCAGGGACGGTCGAAAAACTGTTTTTT
>TRBV3-1|.|many|TRBJ2-6
CASSSAARPSMTGANVLTF
TGTGCCAGCAGCTCGGCCGCGCGGCCCAGTATGACTGGGGCCAACGTCCTGACTTTC
>TRBV5-1|.|.|TRBJ2-2
CASSLSGELFF
TGCGCCAGCAGCTTGTCCGGGGAGCTGTTTTTT
>TRBV6-1|TRBD1|many|TRBJ2-3
CASSGGQTSTDTQYF
TGTGCCAGCAGTGGGGGACAGACTAGCACAGATACGCAGTATTTT
>TRBV6-5|.|many|TRBJ2-1
CASSYVTGNEQFF
TGTGCCAGCAGTTACGTCACGGGGAATGAGCAGTTCTTC
>TRBV12-3/TRBV12-4|TRBD1|.|TRBJ1-6
CASREDRVQSPLHF
TGTGCCAGCAGGGAGGACAGGGTTCAATCACCCCTCCACTTT
>TRBV20-1|TRBD2|few|TRBJ2-1
CSARDPKRENNEQFF
TGCAGTGCTAGAGATCCAAAGCGGGAGAACAATGAGCAGTTCTTC
>TRBV20-1|TRBD1|many|TRBJ2-1
CSARDRGQTNHIEQFF
TGCAGTGCTAGAGATAGGGGACAGACAAACCACATTGAGCAGTTCTTC
>TRBV29-1|TRBD2|.|TRBJ2-3
CSVVGLAGHLDTQYF
TGCAGCGTTGTTGGACTAGCGGGCCATCTGGATACGCAGTATTTT
>TRBV20-1|TRBD2|many|TRBJ2-1
CSAASPGGTKHTQRFF
TGCAGTGCTGCCTCTCCAGGAGGGACTAAACATACCCAGAGGTTCTTC
>TRBV6-4|.|few|TRBJ2-3
CASSDSIGTDTQYF
TGTGCCAGCAGTGACTCGATAGGAACAGATACGCAGTATTTT
>TRBV5-1|.|.|TRBJ1-1
CASSLKPGEAFF
TGCGCCAGCAGCTTGAAACCCGGTGAAGCTTTCTTT
>TRBV24-1|.|many|TRBJ2-2
CATSDRPGELFF
TGTGCCACCAGTGACCGGCCCGGGGAGCTGTTTTTT
>TRBV10-3|TRBD1|many|TRBJ2-1
CAISESMAGGYNEQFF
TGTGCCATCAGTGAGTCGATGGCAGGGGGTTACAATGAGCAGTTCTTC
>TRBV7-2|.|few|TRBJ1-5
CASSLSTANQPQHF
TGTGCCAGCAGCTTATCTACGGCTAATCAGCCCCAGCATTTT
>TRBV29-1|TRBD2|.|TRBJ2-3
CSVLLAGGPETDTQYF
TGCAGCGTGCTCCTAGCGGGAGGGCCCGAAACAGATACGCAGTATTTT
>TRBV28|.|large|TRBJ2-3
CASSLASADTQYF
TGTGCCAGCAGTTTAGCGTCAGCAGATACGCAGTATTTT
>TRBV11-3|.|.|TRBJ2-7
CASSGTPISYEQYF
TGTGCCAGCTCCGGGACACCGATCTCCTACGAGCAGTACTTC
>TRBV6-1|TRBD1|.|TRBJ1-5
CASRETGDGSQPQHF
TGTGCCAGCAGAGAAACAGGGGACGGGAGTCAGCCCCAGCATTTT
>TRBV9|TRBD2|many|TRBJ2-6
CASSPSGSSGANVLTF
TGTGCCAGCAGCCCTAGCGGGAGCTCTGGGGCCAACGTCCTGACTTTC
>TRBV7-8|.|many|TRBJ2-1
CASSLAWREPYNEQFF
TGTGCCAGCAGCTTAGCCTGGAGGGAACCCTACAATGAGCAGTTCTTC
>TRBV6-6|.|few|TRBJ2-7
CASSAPGTKSSYEQYF
TGTGCCAGCAGTGCTCCCGGGACGAAGAGCTCCTACGAGCAGTACTTC
>TRBV19|.|many|TRBJ2-1
CASSIAGTSNEQFF
TGTGCCAGTAGTATAGCCGGGACCTCCAATGAGCAGTTCTTC
>TRBV4-2|.|.|TRBJ2-3
CASSPLGVAGATDTQYF
TGTGCCAGCAGCCCCTTGGGGGTTGCGGGGGCCACAGATACGCAGTATTTT
>TRBV19|.|many|TRBJ2-2
CASTLASAGELFF
TGTGCCAGTACACTAGCATCGGCCGGGGAGCTGTTTTTT
>TRBV20-1|.|many|TRBJ2-1
CSARSILSLGGEQFF
TGCAGTGCTAGATCTATCCTATCCCTCGGAGGTGAGCAGTTCTTC
>TRBV11-3|TRBD2|.|TRBJ2-1
CASSLSPWDGRAANEQFF
TGTGCCAGCAGCTTATCCCCCTGGGACGGGAGGGCCGCGAATGAGCAGTTCTTC
>TRBV27|TRBD2|many|TRBJ2-7
CASSLGSGDEQDF
TGTGCCAGCAGTTTAGGTAGCGGGGACGAGCAGGACTTC
>TRBV7-9|.|many|TRBJ2-7
CASSFSGSSYEQYF
TGTGCCAGCAGCTTTAGTGGCAGCTCCTACGAGCAGTACTTC
>TRBV7-2|TRBD1|many|TRBJ1-1
CASSLGGTGPFWTEAFF
TGTGCCAGCAGCTTAGGTGGGACAGGGCCTTTCTGGACTGAAGCTTTCTTT
>TRBV7-9|.|.|TRBJ1-1
CASIYWVGGLSRTEAFF
TGTGCCAGCATCTATTGGGTGGGGGGCCTTTCTCGCACTGAAGCTTTCTTT
>TRBV29-1|TRBD2|many|TRBJ2-3
CSVASGGTQYF
TGCAGCGTCGCTAGCGGGGGGACGCAGTATTTT
>TRBV6-2/TRBV6-3|.|many|TRBJ2-7
CASSPMFSEQYF
TGTGCCAGCAGTCCCATGTTCAGCGAGCAGTACTTC
>TRBV11-3|.|many|TRBJ2-6
CASNDRKASGANVLTF
TGTGCCAGCAACGACAGGAAGGCCTCTGGGGCCAACGTCCTGACTTTC
>TRBV9|.|few|TRBJ1-1
CASSVRSGVHTEAFF
TGTGCCAGCAGCGTACGTTCAGGCGTACACACTGAAGCTTTCTTT
>TRBV12-3/TRBV12-4|TRBD1|few|TRBJ1-1
CASRLKQGFTEAFF
TGTGCCAGCAGACTAAAACAGGGGTTTACTGAAGCTTTCTTT
>TRBV25-1|TRBD2|many|TRBJ2-7
CASRSSGGPPYEQYF
TGTGCCAGCAGGTCTAGCGGGGGCCCCCCCTACGAGCAGTACTTC
>TRBV20-1|TRBD2|many|TRBJ2-1
CSARSASGDHNEQFF
TGCAGTGCTAGGTCGGCTAGCGGGGACCACAATGAGCAGTTCTTC
>TRBV25-1|TRBD1|many|TRBJ1-4
CASLPGPGTGFEKLFF
TGTGCCAGCCTCCCAGGCCCCGGGACAGGGTTCGAAAAACTGTTTTTT
>TRBV4-2|.|many|TRBJ1-6
CASSQSSASPLHF
TGTGCCAGCAGCCAATCTTCGGCCTCACCCCTCCACTTT
>TRBV28|TRBD1|many|TRBJ2-7
CASREGQEAYEQYF
TGTGCCAGCAGGGAGGGACAGGAAGCCTACGAGCAGTACTTC
>TRBV9|.|few|TRBJ1-5
CASSVGGGNQPQHF
TGTGCCAGCAGCGTAGGAGGCGGCAATCAGCCCCAGCATTTT